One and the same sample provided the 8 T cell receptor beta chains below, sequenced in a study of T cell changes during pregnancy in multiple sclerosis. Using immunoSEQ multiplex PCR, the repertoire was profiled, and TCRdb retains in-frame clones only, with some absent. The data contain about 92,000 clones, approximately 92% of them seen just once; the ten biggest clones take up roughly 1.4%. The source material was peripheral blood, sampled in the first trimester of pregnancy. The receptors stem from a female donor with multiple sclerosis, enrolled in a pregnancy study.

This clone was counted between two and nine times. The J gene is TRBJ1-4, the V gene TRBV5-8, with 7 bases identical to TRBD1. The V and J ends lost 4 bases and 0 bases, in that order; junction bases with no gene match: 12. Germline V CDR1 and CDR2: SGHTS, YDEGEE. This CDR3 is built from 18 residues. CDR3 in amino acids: CASSLGDSPFATNEKLFF. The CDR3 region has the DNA TGTGCCAGCAGCCTGGGGGACAGCCCCTTCGCAACTAATGAAAAACTGTTTTTT.

The CDR3 sequence: CASSLAAAGLNEQFF. DNA of the CDR3: TGCGCCAGCAGCTTGGCCGCCGCGGGGCTAAATGAGCAGTTCTTC. The chain has TRBV5-1 and TRBJ2-1; D may be TRBD2 (6 bases). Germline values: CDR1 SGHRS, CDR2 YFSETQ. The CDR3 is 15 amino acids. The ends were cut back, 0 bases at V and 7 bases at J, with 14 bases in the middle.

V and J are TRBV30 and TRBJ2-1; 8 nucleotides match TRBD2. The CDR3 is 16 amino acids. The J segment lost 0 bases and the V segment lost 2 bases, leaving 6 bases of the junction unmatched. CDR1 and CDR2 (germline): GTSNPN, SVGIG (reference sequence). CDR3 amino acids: CAWSISGVSSYNEQFF. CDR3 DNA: TGTGCCTGGAGTATTAGCGGGGTAAGCTCCTACAATGAGCAGTTCTTC.

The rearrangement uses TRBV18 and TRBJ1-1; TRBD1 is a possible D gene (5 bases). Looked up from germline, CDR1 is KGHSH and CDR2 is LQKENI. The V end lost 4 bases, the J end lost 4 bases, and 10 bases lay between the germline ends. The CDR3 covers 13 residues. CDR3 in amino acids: CASSQGEATEAFF. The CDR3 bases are TGTGCCAGCTCACAAGGGGAAGCCACTGAAGCTTTCTTT.

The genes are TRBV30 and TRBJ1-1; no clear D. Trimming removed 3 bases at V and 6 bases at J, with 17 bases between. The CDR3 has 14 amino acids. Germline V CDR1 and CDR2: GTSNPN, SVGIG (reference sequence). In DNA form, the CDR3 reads TGTGCCTGGAGCGTTTGGATGAGGGTCCCTGAAGCTTTCTTT. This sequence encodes CAWSVWMRVPEAFF.

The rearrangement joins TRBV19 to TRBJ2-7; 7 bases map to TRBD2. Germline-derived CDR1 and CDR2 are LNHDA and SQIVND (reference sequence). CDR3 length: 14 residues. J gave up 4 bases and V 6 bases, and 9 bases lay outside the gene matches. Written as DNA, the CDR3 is TGTGCCAGTAGCGCGGCGGCTAGCGGATACGAGCAGTACTTC. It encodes CASSAAASGYEQYF.

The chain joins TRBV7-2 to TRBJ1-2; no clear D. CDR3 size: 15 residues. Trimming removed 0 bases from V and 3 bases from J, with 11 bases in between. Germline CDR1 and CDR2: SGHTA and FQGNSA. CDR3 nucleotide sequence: TGTGCCAGCAGCTTAGCGGGAGGAGAGTACTATGGCTACACCTTC. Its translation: CASSLAGGEYYGYTF.

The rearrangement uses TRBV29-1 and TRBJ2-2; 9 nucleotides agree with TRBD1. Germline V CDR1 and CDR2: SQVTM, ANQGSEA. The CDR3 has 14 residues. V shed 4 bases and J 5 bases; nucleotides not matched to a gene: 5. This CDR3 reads CSVGRTGATGELFF. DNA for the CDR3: TGCAGCGTTGGCCGGACAGGGGCTACCGGGGAGCTGTTTTTT.